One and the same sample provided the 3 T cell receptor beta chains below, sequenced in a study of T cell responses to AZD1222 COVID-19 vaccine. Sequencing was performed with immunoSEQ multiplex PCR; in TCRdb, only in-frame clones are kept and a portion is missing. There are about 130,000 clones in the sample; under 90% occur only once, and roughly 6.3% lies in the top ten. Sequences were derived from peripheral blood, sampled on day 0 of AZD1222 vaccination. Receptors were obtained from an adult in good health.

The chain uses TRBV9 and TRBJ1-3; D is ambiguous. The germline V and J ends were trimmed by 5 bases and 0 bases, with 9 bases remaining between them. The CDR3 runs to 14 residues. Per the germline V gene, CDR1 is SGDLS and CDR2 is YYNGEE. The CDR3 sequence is CASSAIVSGNTIYF. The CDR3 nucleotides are TGTGCCAGCAGTGCCATCGTCTCTGGAAACACCATATATTTT.

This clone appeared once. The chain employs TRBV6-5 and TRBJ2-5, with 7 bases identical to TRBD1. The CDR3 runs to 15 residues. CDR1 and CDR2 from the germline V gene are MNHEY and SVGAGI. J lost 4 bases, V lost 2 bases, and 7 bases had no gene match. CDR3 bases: TGTGCCAGCAGTTACGGGGGACAGTTAATAGAGACCCAGTACTTC. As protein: CASSYGGQLIETQYF.

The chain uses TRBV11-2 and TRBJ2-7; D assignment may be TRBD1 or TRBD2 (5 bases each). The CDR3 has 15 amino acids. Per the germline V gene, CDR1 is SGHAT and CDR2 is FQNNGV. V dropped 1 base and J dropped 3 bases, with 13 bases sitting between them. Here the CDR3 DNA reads TGTGCCAGCAGCTTAGGAGCTGGGACGGGCTACGAGCAGTACTTC. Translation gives CASSLGAGTGYEQYF.